The rows below give T cell receptor beta chains drawn from one sample of a study of T cells in Graves' hyperthyroidism and ophthalmopathy. TCRdb ran MiXCR on the multiplex PCR reads and lists one entry per CDR3 protein. The table shows some 440,000 distinct CDR3 sequences, with 15% to 18% occurring only once. The sequenced sample was blood. These receptors were obtained from a woman aged 18-30 years with Graves' hyperthyroidism. Both conserved end residues are part of each CDR3. Fields, in order: D gene, clone size, J gene, V gene, CDR3 protein, CDR3 DNA. The D gene is left open where the match is weak. For some rows the clone size is stated as once, few or many, or as a class when expanded; others skip it.

TRBD1 | few | TRBJ1-2 | TRBV5-1 | CASSLTGTGNGYTF | TGCGCCAGCAGCTTGACCGGGACAGGGAATGGCTACACCTTC
- | many | TRBJ1-6 | TRBV6-1 | CASRDGRSSYNSPLHF | TGTGCCAGCAGGGATGGGCGGAGCTCCTATAATTCACCCCTCCACTTT
- | - | TRBJ1-5 | TRBV20-1 | CSASKQGRYSNQPQHF | TGCAGTGCTAGTAAGCAGGGGCGATATAGCAATCAGCCCCAGCATTTT
TRBD1 | few | TRBJ2-7 | TRBV7-9 | CASSSDRVPSYEQYF | TGTGCCAGCAGTTCAGACAGGGTTCCCTCCTACGAGCAGTACTTC
- | many | TRBJ2-7 | TRBV10-1 | CASSDHGRSNEQYF | TGCGCCAGCAGTGATCATGGCAGATCCAACGAGCAGTACTTC
TRBD1 | many | TRBJ2-7 | TRBV7-2 | CASSTGTGGDEQYF | TGTGCCAGCAGCACCGGGACAGGGGGCGACGAGCAGTACTTC
TRBD1 | few | TRBJ1-2 | TRBV3-1 | CASSHPGTATHYGYTF | TGTGCCAGCAGCCACCCCGGGACAGCAACTCACTATGGCTACACCTTC
- | few | TRBJ1-5 | TRBV7-8 | CASSLYAGVIQPQHF | TGTGCCAGCAGCTTATATGCAGGGGTAATTCAGCCCCAGCATTTT
TRBD2 | many | TRBJ2-3 | TRBV3-1 | CASSRRGGADTDTQYF | TGTGCCAGCAGCCGCCGCGGGGGGGCCGACACAGATACGCAGTATTTT
- | many | TRBJ1-1 | TRBV9 | CASSVVWQANTEAFF | TGTGCCAGCAGCGTAGTCTGGCAAGCGAACACTGAAGCTTTCTTT
- | - | TRBJ1-3 | TRBV5-1 | CASSFLQVSGNTIYF | TGCGCCAGCAGCTTTCTTCAGGTCTCTGGAAACACCATATATTTT
- | - | TRBJ2-6 | TRBV27 | CASSLGQFGANVLTF | TGTGCCAGCAGTTTAGGGCAGTTCGGGGCCAACGTCCTGACTTTC
- | - | TRBJ1-1 | TRBV6-5 | CASSYDRTMNTEAFF | TGTGCCAGCAGTTACGACAGAACCATGAACACTGAAGCTTTCTTT
TRBD2 | many | TRBJ2-5 | TRBV6-1 | CASSGKTPGGLAGVETQYF | TGTGCCAGCAGTGGAAAAACCCCCGGGGGACTAGCGGGAGTAGAGACCCAGTACTTC
TRBD1 | many | TRBJ2-1 | TRBV6-1 | CASRPGTAVAYNEQFF | TGTGCCAGCAGACCCGGGACAGCGGTGGCCTACAATGAGCAGTTCTTC
- | few | TRBJ2-2 | TRBV5-5 | CASSSGSGPNFSRLFF | TGTGCCAGCAGCTCTGGCTCCGGGCCAAATTTCTCCCGGCTGTTTTTT
- | many | TRBJ2-5 | TRBV11-2 | CASSNHRAGETQYF | TGTGCCAGCAGCAACCACAGGGCGGGGGAGACCCAGTACTTC
- | many | TRBJ1-5 | TRBV7-8 | CATGPRGGQPQHF | TGTGCCACCGGGCCAAGGGGAGGACAGCCCCAGCATTTT
TRBD2 | few | TRBJ2-2 | TRBV11-3 | CASSQAGGPSGELFF | TGTGCCAGCAGCCAAGCGGGGGGGCCGTCCGGGGAGCTGTTTTTT
TRBD1 | many | TRBJ2-3 | TRBV28 | CASSLGDSYTDTQYF | TGTGCCAGCAGTTTAGGGGACAGCTACACAGATACGCAGTATTTT
- | few | TRBJ2-5 | TRBV5-4 | CASSLELGGLAAKRTQYF | TGTGCCAGCAGCTTGGAGTTGGGGGGGCTGGCCGCCAAGAGGACCCAGTACTTC
- | many | TRBJ1-1 | TRBV12-3/TRBV12-4 | CASSSTRNTEAFF | TGTGCCAGCAGTTCTACCCGGAACACTGAAGCTTTCTTT
TRBD1 | - | TRBJ1-5 | TRBV20-1 | CSAWTGDPYSNQPQHF | TGCAGTGCTTGGACAGGGGACCCTTATAGCAATCAGCCCCAGCATTTT
- | many | TRBJ2-7 | TRBV10-2 | CAVGTDYEQYF | TGCGCCGTAGGGACGGACTACGAGCAGTACTTC
TRBD1 | many | TRBJ1-2 | TRBV10-3 | CAISYETGIYTF | TGTGCCATCAGCTACGAGACAGGGATCTACACCTTC
- | few | TRBJ1-2 | TRBV6-1 | CASIGGEWGYGYTF | TGTGCCAGCATTGGCGGGGAGTGGGGCTATGGCTACACCTTC
- | many | TRBJ2-1 | TRBV6-5 | CASSYSGEQFF | TGTGCCAGCAGTTACTCCGGTGAGCAGTTCTTC
- | - | TRBJ1-6 | TRBV28 | CASSAEHNSPLHF | TGTGCCAGCAGTGCCGAGCACAATTCACCCCTCCACTTT
- | few | TRBJ2-7 | TRBV28 | CASSLYAEVSSYEQYF | TGTGCCAGCAGCCTATATGCCGAGGTCAGCTCCTACGAGCAGTACTTC
- | many | TRBJ2-1 | TRBV12-3/TRBV12-4 | CAVDSLTYNEQFF | TGTGCCGTCGACTCTCTGACCTACAATGAGCAGTTCTTC
- | many | TRBJ2-4 | TRBV3-1 | CASSQDVGFGVGKNIQYF | TGTGCCAGCAGCCAAGATGTCGGCTTCGGGGTAGGCAAAAACATTCAGTACTTC
TRBD1 | many | TRBJ1-1 | TRBV18 | CASSADRDTEAFF | TGTGCCAGCTCAGCTGACAGGGACACTGAAGCTTTCTTT
TRBD1 | many | TRBJ2-6 | TRBV11-2 | CASSLEGGRSGANVLTF | TGTGCCAGCAGCTTAGAAGGGGGCAGGTCTGGGGCCAACGTCCTGACTTTC
- | - | TRBJ1-1 | TRBV5-1 | CASRPQRTDTEAFF | TGCGCCAGCAGACCTCAACGGACAGACACTGAAGCTTTCTTT
- | few | TRBJ1-6 | TRBV2 | CASNLGRARSPLHF | TGTGCCAGCAATTTGGGTAGGGCTCGCTCACCCCTCCACTTT
TRBD1 | - | TRBJ1-5 | TRBV7-8 | CASSWRTGVSNQPQHF | TGTGCCAGCAGCTGGCGGACAGGGGTAAGCAATCAGCCCCAGCATTTT
- | few | TRBJ2-1 | TRBV6-5 | CASSYGALSEQFF | TGTGCCAGCAGTTACGGGGCACTCTCGGAGCAGTTCTTC
- | - | TRBJ1-3 | TRBV18 | CASSPPGRQYSGNTIYF | TGTGCCAGCTCACCACCGGGACGTCAATACTCTGGAAACACCATATATTTT
- | - | TRBJ1-1 | TRBV4-3 | CASSQVVGSGAFF | TGCGCCAGCAGCCAAGTTGTGGGCAGTGGGGCTTTCTTT
- | many | TRBJ1-4 | TRBV7-2 | CASRGQTNEKLFF | TGTGCCAGCAGGGGACAAACTAATGAAAAACTGTTTTTT
TRBD1 | - | TRBJ2-7 | TRBV5-1 | CASSSTGETLSYEQYF | TGCGCCAGCAGCTCTACAGGGGAAACCCTGTCCTACGAGCAGTACTTC
TRBD2 | many | TRBJ2-7 | TRBV11-2 | CASSLLAGGYEQYF | TGTGCCAGCAGCCTCCTAGCGGGAGGGTACGAGCAGTACTTC
TRBD1 | many | TRBJ2-1 | TRBV19 | CASTVSPTGQGHYKRNEQFF | TGTGCCAGTACCGTATCACCAACGGGACAGGGACACTACAAGAGGAACGAGCAGTTCTTC
- | - | TRBJ2-5 | TRBV10-3 | CASSLLSGHGETQYF | TGTGCCAGCAGCTTATTGTCGGGTCACGGAGAGACCCAGTACTTC
- | - | TRBJ2-4 | TRBV20-1 | CSAEWAGTAKNIQYF | TGCAGTGCTGAGTGGGCAGGGACTGCCAAAAACATTCAGTACTTC
- | many | TRBJ2-7 | TRBV5-1 | CASSLGGASGEQYF | TGCGCCAGCAGCTTAGGGGGGGCGAGCGGCGAGCAGTACTTC
- | - | TRBJ2-1 | TRBV20-1 | CSARDPRRGPYNEQFF | TGCAGTGCTAGGGACCCTAGGCGGGGCCCCTACAATGAGCAGTTCTTC